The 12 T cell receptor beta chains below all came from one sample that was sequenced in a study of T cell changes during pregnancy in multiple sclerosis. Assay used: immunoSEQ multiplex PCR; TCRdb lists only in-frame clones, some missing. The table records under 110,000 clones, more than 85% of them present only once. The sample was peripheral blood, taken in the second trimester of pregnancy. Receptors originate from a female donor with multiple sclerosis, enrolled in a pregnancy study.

The CDR3 loop is CASSIGGNSGNTIYF. The CDR3 nucleotides are TGTGCCAGTAGTATCGGCGGAAACTCTGGAAACACCATATATTTT. The chain joins TRBV19 to TRBJ1-3; the D is unclear. Germline loops: CDR1 LNHDA, CDR2 SQIVND (reference sequence). CDR3 size: 15 residues. The germline V and J ends were trimmed by 3 bases and 0 bases, with 9 bases remaining between them.

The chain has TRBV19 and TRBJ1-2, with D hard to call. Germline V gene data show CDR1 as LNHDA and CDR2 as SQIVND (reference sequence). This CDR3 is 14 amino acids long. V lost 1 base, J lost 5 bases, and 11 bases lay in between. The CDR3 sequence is CASSIADTLYGYTF. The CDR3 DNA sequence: TGTGCCAGTAGTATAGCCGACACCCTATATGGCTACACCTTC.

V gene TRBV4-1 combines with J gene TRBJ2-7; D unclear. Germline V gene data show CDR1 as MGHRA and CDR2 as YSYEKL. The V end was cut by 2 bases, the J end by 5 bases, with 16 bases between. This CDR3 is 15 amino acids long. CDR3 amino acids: CASSQSDSLDHEQYF. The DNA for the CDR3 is TGCGCCAGCAGCCAATCAGACTCCTTAGACCACGAGCAGTACTTC.

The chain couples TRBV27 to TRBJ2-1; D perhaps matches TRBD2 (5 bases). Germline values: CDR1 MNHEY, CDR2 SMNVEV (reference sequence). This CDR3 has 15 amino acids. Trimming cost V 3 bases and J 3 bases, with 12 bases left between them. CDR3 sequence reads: CASSLSGTNYNEQFF. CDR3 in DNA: TGTGCCAGCAGTTTGAGCGGTACAAACTACAATGAGCAGTTCTTC.

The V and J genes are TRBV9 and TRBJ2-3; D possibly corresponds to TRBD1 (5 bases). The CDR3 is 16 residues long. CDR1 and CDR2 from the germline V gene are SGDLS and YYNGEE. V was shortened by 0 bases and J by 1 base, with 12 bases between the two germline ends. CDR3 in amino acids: CASSVEGRPRTDTQYF. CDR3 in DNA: TGTGCCAGCAGCGTAGAGGGGCGGCCTCGCACAGATACGCAGTATTTT.

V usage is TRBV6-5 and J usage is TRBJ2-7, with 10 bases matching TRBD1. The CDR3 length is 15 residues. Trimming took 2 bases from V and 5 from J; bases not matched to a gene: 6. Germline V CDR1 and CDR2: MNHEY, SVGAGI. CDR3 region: CASSYIGTGANEQYF. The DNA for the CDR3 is TGTGCCAGCAGTTACATAGGGACAGGGGCGAACGAGCAGTACTTC.

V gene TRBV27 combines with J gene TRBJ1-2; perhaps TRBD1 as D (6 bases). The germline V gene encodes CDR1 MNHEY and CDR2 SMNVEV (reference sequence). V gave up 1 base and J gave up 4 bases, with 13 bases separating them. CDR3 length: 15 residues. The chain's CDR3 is CASSLFPTGSYGYTF. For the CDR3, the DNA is TGTGCCAGCAGTTTATTTCCGACAGGTAGCTATGGCTACACCTTC.

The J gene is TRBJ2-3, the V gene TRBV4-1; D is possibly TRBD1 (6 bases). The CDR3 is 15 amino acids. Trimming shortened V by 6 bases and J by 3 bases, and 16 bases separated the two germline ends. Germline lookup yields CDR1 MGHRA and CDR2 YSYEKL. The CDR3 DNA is TGCGCCAGCAGGAGGACAGTGGAATTTACAGATACGCAGTATTTT. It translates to CASRRTVEFTDTQYF.

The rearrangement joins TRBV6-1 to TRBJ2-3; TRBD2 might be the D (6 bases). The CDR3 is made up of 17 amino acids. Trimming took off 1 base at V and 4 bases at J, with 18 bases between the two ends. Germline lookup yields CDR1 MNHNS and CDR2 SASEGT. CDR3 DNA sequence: TGTGCCAGCAGTGAAGGACGGGGGAGTGCGTTCGCAGATACGCAGTATTTT. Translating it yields CASSEGRGSAFADTQYF.

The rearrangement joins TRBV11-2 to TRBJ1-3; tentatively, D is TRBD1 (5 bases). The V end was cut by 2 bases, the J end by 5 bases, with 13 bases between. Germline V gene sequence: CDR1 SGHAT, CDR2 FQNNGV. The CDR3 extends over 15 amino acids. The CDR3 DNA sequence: TGTGCCAGCAGCTTAAGGCAGGGCTTAAGAAACACCATATATTTT. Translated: CASSLRQGLRNTIYF.

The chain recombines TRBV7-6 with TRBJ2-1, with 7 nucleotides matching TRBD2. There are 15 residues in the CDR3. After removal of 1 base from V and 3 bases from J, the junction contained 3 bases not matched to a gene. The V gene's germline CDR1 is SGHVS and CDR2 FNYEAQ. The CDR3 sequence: CASSLGGSHYNEQFF. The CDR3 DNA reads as TGTGCCAGCAGCTTAGGCGGGAGTCACTACAATGAGCAGTTCTTC.

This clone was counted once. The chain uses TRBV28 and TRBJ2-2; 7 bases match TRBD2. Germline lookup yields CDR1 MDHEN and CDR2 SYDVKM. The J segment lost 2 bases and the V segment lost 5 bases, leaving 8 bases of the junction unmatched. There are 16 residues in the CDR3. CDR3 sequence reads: CASSDLGLNNTGELFF. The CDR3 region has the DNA TGTGCCAGCAGTGATCTGGGACTAAATAACACCGGGGAGCTGTTTTTT.